The 22 T cell receptor beta chains presented below share a single source sample, sequenced in a study of OX40 agonist ivuxolimab in advanced cancers. Libraries were prepared by immunoSEQ multiplex PCR; TCRdb keeps only in-frame clonotypes and omits some of them. Of 50,000 or so clones listed, more than 85% are singletons. The sequencing here drew on CD4+ or CD8+ T cells sorted from blood, taken in a trial of the OX40 agonist ivuxolimab. The source is an adult with an advanced solid tumor such as melanoma, head and neck, liver or kidney cancer.

This chain uses TRBV2 with TRBJ2-1, with D tentatively TRBD1 (5 bases). V lost 2 bases and J lost 9, with 20 bases in between. The CDR3 totals 16 residues. The germline gives CDR1 SNHLY, CDR2 FYNNEI. As DNA, the CDR3 is TGTGCCAGCAGTGAATTTACTGGTTCTAGGGGCAGTGAGCAGTTCTTC. This gives the protein CASSEFTGSRGSEQFF.

The rearrangement links TRBV27 to TRBJ2-1; the D is unclear. The V gene's germline CDR1 is MNHEY and CDR2 SMNVEV (reference sequence). This CDR3 has 14 residues. Trimming left V 0 bases short and J 5 bases short, with 8 bases between. This CDR3 is CASSLSRSNNEQFF. The CDR3 DNA follows: TGTGCCAGCAGTTTATCCCGATCCAACAATGAGCAGTTCTTC.

V is TRBV30 and J is TRBJ2-7, with TRBD1 matching over 8 bases. Germline V lookup: CDR1 GTSNPN, CDR2 SVGIG (reference sequence). The CDR3 covers 15 residues. V lost 0 bases to trimming and J lost 7 bases; unmatched junction nucleotides: 11. CDR3 DNA sequence: TGTGCCTGGAGTGTAAAGACAGGGGTTAAGCGGGAGCAGTACTTC. Translation: CAWSVKTGVKREQYF. Complete variable domain (other parts from reference TRBV30 and TRBJ2-7): SQTIHQWPATLVQPVGSPLSLECTVEGTSNPNLYWYRQAAGRGLQLLFYSVGIGQISSEVPQNLSASRPQDRQFILSSKKLLLSDSGFYLCAWSVKTGVKREQYFGPGTRLTVT.

The genes are TRBV7-2 and TRBJ2-5, with a tentative D call TRBD1 (6 bases). The end of the DNA aligns better with TRBJ2-7, so the J call may be wrong. Germline V gene data show CDR1 as SGHTA and CDR2 as FQGNSA. This CDR3 has 15 amino acids. The CDR3, as DNA: TGTGCCAGCAGCTTTATGGGGACAAGCCTTTACGAGCAGTACTTC. Translation: CASSFMGTSLYEQYF.

This clone was observed once. The CDR3 DNA reads as TGTGCCATCAGCGAGACTAGCGGGAGCTACGAGCAGTACTTC. Translated: CAISETSGSYEQYF. This chain joins TRBV10-3 and TRBJ2-7; 12 bases fit TRBD2. The junction had 3 bases not matched to a gene; V was cut back by 6 bases and J by 3 bases. This CDR3 contains 14 residues. Germline-derived CDR1 and CDR2 are ENHRY and SYGVKD.

The chain couples TRBV19 to TRBJ2-1; D is perhaps TRBD2 (6 bases). CDR1 is LNHDA, CDR2 SQIVND, per germline (reference sequence). The CDR3 totals 15 residues. Between the trimmed V and J ends, which lost 6 bases and 0 bases, there was a span of 12 bases. The CDR3 loop is CASRIQTSSYNEQFF. CDR3 bases: TGTGCCAGTAGAATACAGACTAGCTCCTACAATGAGCAGTTCTTC.

The chain carries TRBV19 and TRBJ2-7, with 11 bases identical to TRBD2. V was clipped by 6 bases and J by 4 bases; unmatched bases: 5. The CDR3 is 14 amino acids. Looked up from germline, CDR1 is LNHDA and CDR2 is SQIVND (reference sequence). Here the CDR3 reads CASSATSGSYEQYF. CDR3 nucleotide sequence: TGTGCCAGTAGCGCAACTAGCGGGAGTTACGAGCAGTACTTC.

This chain connects TRBV7-9 to TRBJ2-7; D gene uncertain. The V end lost 4 bases, the J end lost 2 bases, and 12 bases lay between the germline ends. Looked up from germline, CDR1 is SEHNR and CDR2 is FQNEAQ (reference sequence). The CDR3 runs 14 residues. CDR3 nucleotides: TGTGCCAGCAGCTCCCCGTTGAGCGCCTACGAGCAGTACTTC. Its protein is CASSSPLSAYEQYF. The full variable domain, its missing parts supplied by reference TRBV7-9 and TRBJ2-7, is DTGVSQNPRHKITKRGQNVTFRCDPISEHNRLYWYRQTLGQGPEFLTYFQNEAQLEKSRLLSDRFSAERPKGSFSTLEIQRTEQGDSAMYLCASSSPLSAYEQYFGPGTRLTVT.

This sequence joins TRBV7-8 and TRBJ1-5; D remains ambiguous. Trimming removed 1 base at V and 7 bases at J, with 5 bases between. Per the germline V gene, CDR1 is SGHVS and CDR2 is FQNEAQ. This CDR3 is built from 12 residues. The DNA for the CDR3 is TGTGCCAGCAGCTTAGGAGGACAGCCCCAGCATTTT. Its protein is CASSLGGQPQHF.

The chain has TRBV27 and TRBJ2-3; 9 nucleotides agree with TRBD2. Germline V CDR1 and CDR2: MNHEY, SMNVEV (reference sequence). The CDR3 totals 16 residues. V shed 5 bases and J 3 bases; nucleotides not matched to a gene: 9. The DNA for the CDR3 is TGTGCCAGCAGTCCGGGGACTAGCACCCTGACAGATACGCAGTATTTT. This encodes CASSPGTSTLTDTQYF.

V and J are TRBV12-5 and TRBJ1-1; 7 bases agree with TRBD1. The CDR3 spans 12 residues. Trimming removed 4 bases from V and 6 bases from J; junction bases left unmatched: 2. Germline loops: CDR1 LGHNT, CDR2 FRNRAP. This CDR3 reads CASGSGTAEAFF. As DNA, the CDR3 is TGTGCTAGTGGTTCGGGGACAGCTGAAGCTTTCTTT.

This sequence joins TRBV9 and TRBJ1-1; D ambiguous. CDR1 is SGDLS and CDR2 is YYNGEE in the germline V gene. CDR3 length: 15 residues. V dropped 4 bases and J dropped 3 bases, with 16 bases sitting between them. This CDR3 reads CASSPVGYSDTEAFF. In DNA, the CDR3 is TGTGCCAGCAGCCCAGTCGGATATTCGGACACTGAAGCTTTCTTT.

The rearrangement uses TRBV7-3 and TRBJ2-7; D unclear. CDR3 length equals 13 residues. V gave up 5 bases and J gave up 2 bases, with 10 bases separating them. The V gene's germline CDR1 is SGHTA and CDR2 FQGTGA. Here the CDR3 reads CASSPGPTYEQYF. The CDR3, as DNA: TGTGCCAGCAGCCCCGGGCCCACCTACGAGCAGTACTTC.

The CDR3 is CASSQLGQGDSGANVLTF. As DNA, the CDR3 is TGCGCCAGCAGCCAACTGGGACAGGGGGACTCTGGGGCCAACGTCCTGACTTTC. The J gene is TRBJ2-6, the V gene TRBV4-3; TRBD1 matches at 11 bases. The V and J ends lost 2 bases and 0 bases, in that order; junction bases with no gene match: 3. The length of the CDR3 is 18 residues. Germline CDR1 is LGHNA and CDR2 is YSLEER.

A note on this clone: At one boundary the junction diverges from the germline segment, which might be a read error. The chain uses TRBV11-2 and TRBJ2-1; D ambiguous. CDR3 length: 12 amino acids. Germline V gene sequence: CDR1 SGHAT, CDR2 FQNNGV. This CDR3 reads CASSLVYSEQFF. DNA of the CDR3: TGTGCCAGCAGCTTAGTATACAGTGAGCAGTTCTTC.

CDR3 in DNA: TGCGCCAGCAGCCAAGATGGGCTAGCGGGAGGGTCCTACGAGCAGTACTTC. It encodes CASSQDGLAGGSYEQYF. The chain employs TRBV4-3 and TRBJ2-7; 12 nucleotides line up with TRBD2. The CDR3 runs to 17 residues. The junction had 4 bases not matched to a gene; V was cut back by 0 bases and J by 1 base. The V gene's germline CDR1 is LGHNA and CDR2 YSLEER.

V usage is TRBV9 and J usage is TRBJ2-3, with D hard to call. The germline V and J ends were trimmed by 5 bases and 10 bases, with 17 bases remaining between them. Germline V CDR1 and CDR2: SGDLS, YYNGEE. The CDR3 runs to 13 residues. CDR3 amino acids: CASSMTDSGAQYF. As DNA, the CDR3 is TGTGCCAGCAGTATGACTGACTCTGGGGCGCAGTATTTT.

The CDR3: CASSFGTAYGYTF. The CDR3 DNA sequence: TGTGCCAGCAGCTTCGGGACGGCCTATGGCTACACCTTC. V is TRBV7-8 and J is TRBJ1-2, with D perhaps TRBD1 (5 bases). Germline-derived CDR1 and CDR2 are SGHVS and FQNEAQ. This CDR3 has 13 amino acids. V lost 3 bases and J 4 bases, leaving 9 bases between the germline ends.

The gene calls are TRBV15 and TRBJ1-5, with D unclear. Germline V gene sequence: CDR1 LNHNV, CDR2 YYDKDF (reference sequence). Trimming shortened V by 1 base and J by 2 bases, and 3 bases separated the two germline ends. This CDR3 contains 13 residues. DNA for the CDR3: TGTGCCACCAGCAGAGTAGGCAATCAGCCCCAGCATTTT. Translation: CATSRVGNQPQHF.

The chain has TRBV27 and TRBJ1-5, with D hard to call. The CDR3 runs to 16 residues. V dropped 3 bases and J dropped 5 bases, with 17 bases sitting between them. Looked up from germline, CDR1 is MNHEY and CDR2 is SMNVEV (reference sequence). CDR3 protein: CASSFLPPGADQPQHF. CDR3 nucleotides: TGTGCCAGCAGTTTCCTCCCTCCGGGTGCAGATCAGCCCCAGCATTTT.

The rearrangement uses TRBV5-4 and TRBJ2-7; TRBD1 agrees at 9 bases. The V segment lost 5 bases and the J segment 5 bases; nucleotides outside the gene matches: 8. The germline gives CDR1 SGHNT, CDR2 YYREEE (reference sequence). The CDR3 is 14 residues long. CDR3 region: CASSPTGGTHEQYF. The CDR3 DNA reads as TGTGCCAGCAGTCCGACAGGGGGAACCCACGAGCAGTACTTC.

CDR3 bases: TGCGCCAGCAGCCAATTTAATAATGAGCAGTTCTTC. Translated: CASSQFNNEQFF. The chain uses TRBV4-1 and TRBJ2-1; D gene uncertain. The CDR3 has 12 amino acids. V shed 2 bases and J shed 7 bases, with 6 bases lying between them. Germline V gene sequence: CDR1 MGHRA, CDR2 YSYEKL.